The 12 T cell receptor beta chains below come from one sample, sequenced in a study of blood T cell repertoires in COVID-19. TCRdb's table, derived via immunoSEQ multiplex PCR, lists solely in-frame clones and lacks some. The sample has about 190,000 clones, 70% to 90% seen once. What was sequenced was peripheral blood. Every receptor here comes from a man aged 40-55 years with active or convalescent COVID-19.

J is TRBJ2-7 and V is TRBV18, with TRBD1 matching over 7 bases. The germline V gene has CDR1 KGHSH and CDR2 LQKENI. The CDR3 extends over 14 amino acids. V gave up 1 base and J gave up 1 base; unmatched junction bases: 1. The CDR3 loop is CASSPQQGSYEQYF. DNA of the CDR3: TGTGCCAGCTCACCACAACAGGGGTCCTACGAGCAGTACTTC.

The gene calls are TRBV19 and TRBJ1-5; TRBD1 matches 9 bases. Germline V lookup: CDR1 LNHDA, CDR2 SQIVND (reference sequence). This CDR3 contains 16 residues. The junction had 10 bases not matched to a gene; V was cut back by 5 bases and J by 5 bases. The CDR3 coding sequence is TGTGCCAGTAGTCGAGGGACAGGGAGGGGAGATCAGCCCCAGCATTTT. Translating gives CASSRGTGRGDQPQHF. The whole variable domain, filled in from reference TRBV19 and TRBJ1-5, reads DGGITQSPKYLFRKEGQNVTLSCEQNLNHDAMYWYRQDPGQGLRLIYYSQIVNDFQKGDIAEGYSVSREKKESFPLTVTSAQKNPTAFYLCASSRGTGRGDQPQHFGDGTRLSIL.

This chain uses TRBV3-1 (or the pseudogene TRBV3-2) with TRBJ2-7; the match to TRBD1 covers 8 bases. The CDR3 runs 14 residues. Trimming cost V 8 bases and J 4 bases; bases outside gene matches: 10. Germline V gene sequence: CDR1 LGHDT, CDR2 YNNKEL (reference sequence). CDR3 residues: CASSRTGFRYEQYF. As DNA, the CDR3 is TGTGCCAGCTCGCGGACAGGGTTTCGTTACGAGCAGTACTTC.

The gene calls are TRBV28 and TRBJ1-2, with 7 bases identical to TRBD1. V was clipped by 6 bases and J by 0 bases; unmatched bases: 13. The CDR3 has 17 residues. Looked up from germline, CDR1 is MDHEN and CDR2 is SYDVKM. Written as DNA, the CDR3 is TGTGCCAGCAGCCCACGGGTAGGCAGGGGGGCTAACTATGGCTACACCTTC. It encodes CASSPRVGRGANYGYTF.

The genes are TRBV5-4 and TRBJ2-2; TRBD2 agrees at 11 bases. Germline V gene data show CDR1 as SGHNT and CDR2 as YYREEE (reference sequence). Losses at the gene ends were 5 bases for V and 7 bases for J; bases not matched to a gene: 13. The CDR3 spans 17 residues. The CDR3 spells CASSPLAGGPKGGELFF. The CDR3 DNA sequence: TGTGCCAGCAGTCCTTTAGCGGGGGGGCCGAAGGGCGGGGAGCTGTTTTTT.

This chain connects TRBV5-1 to TRBJ2-7; 7 bases map to TRBD2. The CDR3 covers 14 residues. CDR1 is SGHRS and CDR2 is YFSETQ in the germline V gene. V was clipped by 5 bases and J by 0 bases; unmatched bases: 5. For the CDR3, the DNA is TGCGCCAGCAGATTTCGCGGGGGCTCCTACGAGCAGTACTTC. Protein sequence: CASRFRGGSYEQYF.

The rearrangement uses TRBV6-2 or TRBV6-3 and TRBJ2-5; maybe TRBD2 (6 bases). Looked up from germline, CDR1 is MNHEY and CDR2 is SVGEGT. Trimming cost V 6 bases and J 1 base, with 21 bases left between them. This CDR3 is 17 amino acids long. CDR3: CASSRTRAGTVQETQYF. Here the CDR3 DNA reads TGTGCCAGCAGCAGAACCCGGGCGGGGACCGTCCAAGAGACCCAGTACTTC.

This clone turned up a few times. This chain joins TRBV6-5 and TRBJ1-2, with D perhaps TRBD1 (5 bases). Per germline, CDR1 MNHEY and CDR2 SVGAGI. V lost 6 bases to trimming and J lost 11 bases, with 13 bases between them. The CDR3 extends over 11 amino acids. The CDR3 DNA sequence: TGTGCCAGCAGATCTACAGGTCTTTACACCTTC. Its protein product is CASRSTGLYTF.

This chain uses TRBV11-3 with TRBJ2-7; TRBD2 agrees at 13 bases. The trim removed 5 bases at V and 4 bases at J, leaving 17 bases unmatched. The germline V gene has CDR1 SGHNT and CDR2 YENEEA. The CDR3 runs to 19 residues. CDR3 DNA sequence: TGTGCCAGCAGCACCACCCTCGGACCCCTGACTAGCGGGAGGTACGAGCAGTACTTC. Protein: CASSTTLGPLTSGRYEQYF.

J is TRBJ1-4 and V is TRBV5-4; no clear D gene. Between the trimmed V and J ends, which lost 1 base and 7 bases, there was a span of 5 bases. Germline loops: CDR1 SGHNT, CDR2 YYREEE (reference sequence). This CDR3 is 12 amino acids long. CDR3 region: CASSLRGEKLFF. The DNA of the CDR3 is TGTGCCAGCAGCTTGCGGGGTGAAAAACTGTTTTTT.

The chain recombines TRBV20-1 with TRBJ1-2; 7 positions match TRBD1. After removal of 4 bases from V and 8 bases from J, the junction contained 4 bases not matched to a gene. The CDR3 totals 11 residues. CDR1 is DFQATT and CDR2 is SNEGSKA in the germline V gene (reference sequence). In DNA form, the CDR3 reads TGCAGTGCTAAAACAGGGGTCGGCTACACCTTC. This gives the protein CSAKTGVGYTF.

The V gene is TRBV24-1, the J gene TRBJ2-5, with 10 positions matching TRBD1. The trim removed 3 bases at V and 3 bases at J, leaving 12 bases unmatched. The CDR3 spans 18 residues. CDR1 and CDR2 (germline): KGHDR, SFDVKD. Here the CDR3 reads CATSDPARTGGWEETQYF. DNA for the CDR3: TGTGCCACCAGTGATCCCGCTAGGACAGGGGGTTGGGAAGAGACCCAGTACTTC.